These T cell receptor beta chains were read from a single sample in a study of blood T cell repertoires in COVID-19. The table came from immunoSEQ multiplex PCR; TCRdb's copy has only in-frame clones and leaves some out. The table includes 95,000 to 150,000 clones, about nine tenths detected once. Sequencing input: peripheral blood. These receptors originate from a man aged 35-49 years with acute or convalescent COVID-19. Both conserved end residues are part of each CDR3. Each record gives: V gene, J gene, D gene, clone size, CDR3 protein, CDR3 DNA. A D gene is named only where the DNA matches it firmly. Clone size is given for some rows only: seen once, a few or many times, or a class if the clone is expanded.

V: TRBV27
J: TRBJ1-2
D: TRBD1
size: .
CDR3: CASSLTGNFYGYTF
DNA: TGTGCCAGCAGTTTGACAGGGAACTTCTATGGCTACACCTTC

V: TRBV30
J: TRBJ1-1
D: .
size: .
CDR3: CAWTVNTEAFF
DNA: TGTGCCTGGACCGTGAACACTGAAGCTTTCTTT

V: TRBV30
J: TRBJ1-1
D: TRBD1
size: .
CDR3: CAFRTGETTEAFF
DNA: TGTGCCTTCCGGACAGGGGAGACCACTGAAGCTTTCTTT

V: TRBV5-1
J: TRBJ2-5
D: TRBD1
size: .
CDR3: CASSGTPGQGEQETQYF
DNA: TGCGCCAGCAGCGGGACTCCGGGACAGGGGGAACAAGAGACCCAGTACTTC

V: TRBV5-1
J: TRBJ2-7
D: .
size: few
CDR3: CASRVGASSYEQYF
DNA: TGCGCCAGCAGAGTGGGAGCTAGCTCCTACGAGCAGTACTTC

V: TRBV19
J: TRBJ2-6
D: .
size: .
CDR3: CASSPGGANVLTF
DNA: TGTGCCAGTAGCCCCGGGGGGGCCAACGTCCTGACTTTC

V: TRBV5-5
J: TRBJ1-1
D: .
size: once
CDR3: CASSSGMSGTEAFF
DNA: TGTGCCAGCAGCTCAGGGATGTCTGGCACTGAAGCTTTCTTT

V: TRBV29-1
J: TRBJ1-1
D: .
size: few
CDR3: CSVEYGSTEAFF
DNA: TGCAGCGTTGAGTATGGTAGTACTGAAGCTTTCTTT

V: TRBV6-6
J: TRBJ2-7
D: TRBD2
size: .
CDR3: CASSYRPGTSGTQYF
DNA: TGTGCCAGCAGTTACAGGCCGGGGACTAGCGGGACTCAGTACTTC

V: TRBV11-2
J: TRBJ1-2
D: TRBD1
size: .
CDR3: CASSLPNRGLSQGYTF
DNA: TGTGCCAGCAGCTTACCGAACAGGGGCCTTAGTCAAGGCTACACCTTC

V: TRBV7-9
J: TRBJ1-1
D: TRBD1
size: .
CDR3: CASSSGQGEAEAFF
DNA: TGTGCCAGCAGCTCGGGACAGGGAGAGGCTGAAGCTTTCTTT

V: TRBV7-9
J: TRBJ2-7
D: TRBD1
size: .
CDR3: CASRPRDRGSYEQYF
DNA: TGTGCCAGCAGACCCCGGGACAGGGGGTCCTACGAGCAGTACTTC

V: TRBV12-3/TRBV12-4
J: TRBJ1-1
D: TRBD1
size: .
CDR3: CASSVQGRTEAFF
DNA: TGTGCCAGCAGTGTACAGGGGCGGACTGAAGCTTTCTTT

V: TRBV6-2/TRBV6-3
J: TRBJ2-2
D: .
size: once
CDR3: CASSRDTGSELFF
DNA: TGTGCCAGCAGCCGGGACACGGGGTCCGAGCTGTTTTTT

V: TRBV2
J: TRBJ1-2
D: .
size: .
CDR3: CASSDPGRFNYGYTF
DNA: TGTGCCAGCAGTGACCCCGGCAGGTTCAACTATGGCTACACCTTC

V: TRBV13
J: TRBJ1-2
D: TRBD1
size: .
CDR3: CASSTRTGWGYTF
DNA: TGTGCCAGCAGCACCCGGACAGGGTGGGGCTACACCTTC

V: TRBV29-1
J: TRBJ1-1
D: .
size: once
CDR3: CSVESGTEAFF
DNA: TGCAGCGTTGAATCGGGCACTGAAGCTTTCTTT

V: TRBV7-2
J: TRBJ2-1
D: TRBD2
size: .
CDR3: CASSLEAGGAYNEQFF
DNA: TGTGCCAGCAGCTTAGAGGCGGGGGGGGCCTACAATGAGCAGTTCTTC

V: TRBV13
J: TRBJ2-1
D: .
size: .
CDR3: CASSLSIGARYNEQFF
DNA: TGTGCCAGCAGCTTGAGTATAGGGGCCCGCTACAATGAGCAGTTCTTC

V: TRBV13
J: TRBJ2-1
D: TRBD2
size: once
CDR3: CASTGTTNYNEQFF
DNA: TGTGCCAGCACCGGGACTACAAACTACAATGAGCAGTTCTTC

V: TRBV9
J: TRBJ1-2
D: TRBD1
size: .
CDR3: CASSVSGTGGLNYGYTF
DNA: TGTGCCAGCAGCGTTTCCGGGACAGGGGGACTTAACTATGGCTACACCTTC